This entry lists 9 T cell receptor beta chains sequenced from one sample in a study of T cell repertoires in cytomegalovirus infection. For these receptors, no antigen is known. Using its own MiXCR run on the reads, TCRdb lists one record per CDR3 protein. The table records around 120,000 distinct CDR3 sequences, under 30% of them present only once. The sample comprised PBMCs, sequenced either directly or after in vitro stimulation (not recorded which). The receptors come from a human donor in good health (CMV status not recorded). Some clones in this sample may be carry-over from other donors' samples.

This clonotype was seen only a few times. This chain links TRBV6-6 with TRBJ1-2; 8 bases map to TRBD1. Germline assignment: CDR1 MNHNY and CDR2 SVGAGI (reference sequence). Losses at the gene ends were 6 bases for V and 8 bases for J; bases not matched to a gene: 8. The CDR3 covers 13 residues. The CDR3 spells CASRNRQGQGYTF. For the CDR3, the DNA is TGTGCCAGCAGAAATCGACAGGGGCAAGGCTACACCTTC.

The chain links TRBV7-3 to TRBJ2-2; 9 nucleotides line up with TRBD1. Germline V gene data show CDR1 as SGHTA and CDR2 as FQGTGA. The J segment lost 7 bases and the V segment lost 5 bases, leaving 5 bases of the junction unmatched. The CDR3 runs to 14 residues. CDR3 amino acids: CASSPGQGIGELFF. CDR3 nucleotide sequence: TGTGCCAGCAGCCCAGGACAGGGGATCGGGGAGCTGTTTTTT. The full variable domain, its missing parts supplied by reference TRBV7-3 and TRBJ2-2, is GAGVSQTPSNKVTEKGKYVELRCDPISGHTALYWYRQSLGQGPEFLIYFQGTGAADDSGLPNDRFFAVRPEGSVSTLKIQRTERGDSAVYLCASSPGQGIGELFFGEGSRLTVL.

This clonotype showed up many times. The rearrangement links TRBV7-8 to TRBJ1-1, with D possibly matching TRBD1 (5 bases). With 10 bases removed from V and 0 bases from J, the gap between germline ends came to 12 bases. The germline V gene encodes CDR1 SGHVS and CDR2 FQNEAQ. CDR3 size: 13 residues. For the CDR3, the DNA is TGTGCCACCGGGACGTTGATGAACACTGAAGCTTTCTTT. Residues: CATGTLMNTEAFF.

This clonotype was seen a few times. The chain uses TRBV7-2 and TRBJ2-7; 10 positions match TRBD1. Germline values: CDR1 SGHTA, CDR2 FQGNSA. V dropped 2 bases and J dropped 5; count of bases not matched to a gene: 6. There are 15 residues in the CDR3. CDR3 DNA sequence: TGTGCCAGCAGCTTACCCGGGACAGGGGTAGACGAGCAGTACGTC. Translated, it gives CASSLPGTGVDEQYV.

This clonotype has a handful of counts. This sequence joins TRBV5-6 and TRBJ1-1; weak D call: TRBD1 (6 bases). The ends were cut back, 0 bases at V and 5 bases at J, with 11 bases in the middle. The CDR3 extends over 14 amino acids. CDR1 SGHDT and CDR2 YYEEEE come from the germline V gene. In nucleotides, the CDR3 is TGTGCCAGCAGCTTGGAGGGGGGTTGGACTGAAGCTTTCTTT. Its translation is CASSLEGGWTEAFF.

This clonotype has more than one count but fewer than ten. The V call is TRBV19, the J call TRBJ1-1; tentative D call: TRBD1 (5 bases). Between the trimmed V and J ends, which lost 4 bases and 3 bases, there was a span of 21 bases. The CDR3 loop spans 17 amino acids. Germline assignment: CDR1 LNHDA and CDR2 SQIVND (reference sequence). The CDR3 nucleotides are TGTGCCAGTAGTACTAGTAACTACAGGCGGATGCACACTGAAGCTTTCTTT. Its protein product is CASSTSNYRRMHTEAFF.

This clonotype occurred a few times. The chain couples TRBV6-2 or TRBV6-3 to TRBJ2-1; D may correspond to TRBD1 or TRBD2 (5 bases each). V shed 4 bases and J shed 15 bases, with 16 bases lying between them. This CDR3 spans 12 amino acids. The germline V gene has CDR1 MNHEY and CDR2 SVGEGT. This chain's CDR3 is CASSLRRGVPFF. The CDR3 region has the DNA TGTGCCAGCAGTTTGCGTAGGGGAGTTCCGTTCTTC.

The CDR3 bases are TGTGCCACCAGCAAAAACAGGGATTCTAACTATGGCTACACCTTC. Protein sequence: CATSKNRDSNYGYTF. The rearrangement joins TRBV15 to TRBJ1-2; D perhaps matches TRBD1 (6 bases). The germline V gene encodes CDR1 LNHNV and CDR2 YYDKDF (reference sequence). V lost 4 bases and J lost 0, with 12 bases in between. The CDR3 length is 15 residues.

The genes are TRBV18 and TRBJ2-7; 7 nucleotides align to TRBD1. Germline V gene lookup returns CDR1 KGHSH and CDR2 LQKENI. CDR3 length: 13 amino acids. V dropped 3 bases and J dropped 2; count of bases not matched to a gene: 1. The CDR3 coding sequence is TGTGCCAGCTCACCGGGACAGCCCTACGAGCAGTACGTC. This codes for CASSPGQPYEQYV.